This TCR beta chain was sequenced in a study of shared clonotypes between healthy human individuals. Study-wide results and limits: Across subsets, estimated richness was generally greater for naive than for memory populations.

A note on this clone: The antigen remains unidentified.

Clones were read by immunoSEQ multiplex PCR, and TCRdb kept only the in-frame ones, dropping some. The sample has some 2.1 million clones, about 94% seen once. CD45RO-negative, CCR7-selected cells formed the naive CD8 fraction, which excluded terminally differentiated effector memory CD45RA+ cells. The study enrolled healthy HIV-negative adults without recent acute infections or vaccinations as donors. Germline CDR1 SEHNR, CDR2 FQNEAQ (reference sequence). CDR3 length: 13 amino acids. V dropped 4 bases and J dropped 3 bases, with 10 bases sitting between them. V and J are TRBV7-9 and TRBJ2-7; D is tentatively TRBD1 or TRBD2 (5 bases each). Sample: naive CD8+ T cells sorted from blood. This sequence originates from a man aged 18 to 30 in good health. CDR3 amino acids: CASSYPGSYEQYF. As DNA, the CDR3 is TGTGCCAGCAGCTACCCAGGGAGCTACGAGCAGTACTTC.